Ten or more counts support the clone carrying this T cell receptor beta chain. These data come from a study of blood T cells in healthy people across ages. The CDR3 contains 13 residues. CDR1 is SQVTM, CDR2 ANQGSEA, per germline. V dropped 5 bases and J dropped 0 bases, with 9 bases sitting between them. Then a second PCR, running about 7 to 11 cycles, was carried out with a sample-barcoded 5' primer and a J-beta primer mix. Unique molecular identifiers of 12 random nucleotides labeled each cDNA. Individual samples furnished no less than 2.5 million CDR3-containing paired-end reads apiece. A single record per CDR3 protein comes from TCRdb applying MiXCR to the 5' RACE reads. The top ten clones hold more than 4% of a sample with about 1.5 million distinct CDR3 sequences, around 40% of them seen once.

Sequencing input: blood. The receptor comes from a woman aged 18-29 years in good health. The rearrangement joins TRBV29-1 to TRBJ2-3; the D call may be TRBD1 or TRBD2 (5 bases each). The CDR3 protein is CSVTRDSTDTQYF. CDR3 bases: TGCAGCGTTACACGGGACAGCACAGATACGCAGTATTTT.